The table lists the clone carrying this T cell receptor (beta chain) with many counts. The antigen is unknown. The source of the sample is a study of breast tumors, draining lymph nodes, adjacent tissues. TCRdb analysed the multiplex PCR reads with MiXCR anew, one entry per CDR3 protein. The sample consists of about 230,000 distinct CDR3 sequences, about 30% of them appearing once. The lymph nodes were axillary draining lymph nodes from breast cancer patients. Broader study findings: Tumor TCR diversity was below lymph nodes but above nontumor tissue. Most tumor T cells seemingly derive from lymph node, then expand in tumor. Tumor and nontumor repertoires were significantly more similar in luminal-like than in basal-like breast cancer.

Germline V gene sequence: CDR1 GTSNPN, CDR2 SVGIG (reference sequence). This CDR3 has 15 residues. V dropped 5 bases and J dropped 0; count of bases not matched to a gene: 6. The V call is TRBV30, the J call TRBJ2-7; 11 positions match TRBD2. Sequencing was carried out using axillary lymph node tissue. This sequence was found in a female donor with breast cancer. Some clones in this sample may be carry-over from other donors' samples. CDR3 region: CAWGISGRASYEQYF. In DNA form, the CDR3 reads TGTGCCTGGGGGATTAGCGGGAGGGCCTCCTACGAGCAGTACTTC.